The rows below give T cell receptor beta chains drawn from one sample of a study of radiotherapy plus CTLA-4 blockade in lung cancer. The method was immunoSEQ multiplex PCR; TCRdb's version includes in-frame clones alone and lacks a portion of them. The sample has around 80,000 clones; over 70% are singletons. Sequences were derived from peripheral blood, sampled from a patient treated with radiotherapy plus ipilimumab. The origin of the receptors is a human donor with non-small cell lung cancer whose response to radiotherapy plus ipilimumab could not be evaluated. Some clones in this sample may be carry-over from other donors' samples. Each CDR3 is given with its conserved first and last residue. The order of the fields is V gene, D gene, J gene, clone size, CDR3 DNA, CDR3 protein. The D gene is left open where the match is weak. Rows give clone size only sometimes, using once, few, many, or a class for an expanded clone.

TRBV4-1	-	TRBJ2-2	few	TGCGCCAGCAGCTTTACCCGGGGTCGCACCGGGGAGCTGTTTTTT	CASSFTRGRTGELFF
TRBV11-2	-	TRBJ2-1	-	TGTGCCAGCAGCCCCGACAGGCGGGGGGAGCAGTTCTTC	CASSPDRRGEQFF
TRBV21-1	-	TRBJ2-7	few	TGTGCCAGCGGGACAGTGGACAGGGTCTCCTACGAGCAGTACTTC	CASGTVDRVSYEQYF
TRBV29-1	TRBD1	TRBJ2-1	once	TGCAGCGTCCAACAGGGGAATGAGCAGTTCTTC	CSVQQGNEQFF
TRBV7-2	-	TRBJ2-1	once	TGTGCCAGCAGCTTAGCGGGGGGACTCTACAATGAGCAGTTCTTC	CASSLAGGLYNEQFF
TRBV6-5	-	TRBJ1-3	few	TGTGCCAGCAGTTACTCATGGACAAACACTGGAAACACCATATATTTT	CASSYSWTNTGNTIYF
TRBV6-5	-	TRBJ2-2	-	TGTGCCAGCGGCTGGGGGGGCCCGTTTCGGGAGCTGTTTTTT	CASGWGGPFRELFF
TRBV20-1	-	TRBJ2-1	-	TGCAGTGCTATCCCTTCCAGGGAGCAGTTCTTC	CSAIPSREQFF
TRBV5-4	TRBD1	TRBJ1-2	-	TGTGCCAGCAGCCCCTACGGACAGGGTAACTATGGCTACACCTTC	CASSPYGQGNYGYTF
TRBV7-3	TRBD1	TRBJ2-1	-	TGTGCCAGCAGTGCAGGGACAGGTCGCTACAATGAGCAGTTCTTC	CASSAGTGRYNEQFF
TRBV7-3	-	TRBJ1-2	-	TGCGCCAGCAGCTTAATAGGAGGGTCTAACTATGGCTACACCTTC	CASSLIGGSNYGYTF
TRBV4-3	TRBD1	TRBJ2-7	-	TGCGCCAGCAGCCAAGCGGGACAGGGATTTGGCGAGCAGTACTTC	CASSQAGQGFGEQYF
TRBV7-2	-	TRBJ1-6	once	TGTGCCAGCAGCCCCACCCGACAGAGCTATTCACCCCTCCACTTT	CASSPTRQSYSPLHF
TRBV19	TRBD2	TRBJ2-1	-	TGTGCCAGTCAGCGGGGGTCCTACAATGAGCAGTTCTTC	CASQRGSYNEQFF
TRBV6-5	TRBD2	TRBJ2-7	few	TGTGCCAGCTCCCCTAGCGGGGGAGCCCGAGCGCAGTACTTC	CASSPSGGARAQYF
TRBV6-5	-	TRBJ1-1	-	TGTGCCAGCGTAAAGACAGGGAACACTGAAGCTTTCTTT	CASVKTGNTEAFF
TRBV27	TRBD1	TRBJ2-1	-	TGTGCCAGCAGTCCTCCCGGGACAGTATACTCCTACAATGAGCAGTTCTTC	CASSPPGTVYSYNEQFF
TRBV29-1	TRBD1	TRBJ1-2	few	TGCAGCGTTGTCATTATAGGGGGCGGCTACACCTTC	CSVVIIGGGYTF
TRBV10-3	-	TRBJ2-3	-	TGTGCCATCAGTGAGCGAGGGCGGGGCACAGATACGCAGTATTTT	CAISERGRGTDTQYF
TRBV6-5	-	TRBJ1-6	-	TGTGCCAGCAGTAGACAGCGTACCGATAATTCACCCCTCCACTTT	CASSRQRTDNSPLHF
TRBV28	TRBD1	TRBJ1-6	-	TGTGCCAGCAGCTCCGGGACAGGGAACATTAATTCACCCCTCCACTTT	CASSSGTGNINSPLHF
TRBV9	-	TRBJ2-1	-	TGTGCCAGCAGCTTAGGTCTAGGGGGCTACAATGAGCAGTTCTTC	CASSLGLGGYNEQFF
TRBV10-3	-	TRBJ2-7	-	TGTGCCATCAAGGACAGAAACTACGAGCAGTACTTC	CAIKDRNYEQYF
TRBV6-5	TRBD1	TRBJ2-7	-	TGTGCCAGCAGTTCACTCGGACAGGGGATCTCCTACGAGCAGTACTTC	CASSSLGQGISYEQYF
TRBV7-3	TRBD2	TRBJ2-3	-	TGTGCCAGCAGCTTGGGGGGGACCTCGGATACGCAGTATTTT	CASSLGGTSDTQYF
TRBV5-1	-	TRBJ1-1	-	TGCGCCAGCAGCTTGGAGAGTGAAGTCACTGAAGCTTTCTTT	CASSLESEVTEAFF
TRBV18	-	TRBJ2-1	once	TGTGCCAGCTCCTTAAATCGACAGGGACTCGGCTCCTACAATGAGCAGTTCTTC	CASSLNRQGLGSYNEQFF
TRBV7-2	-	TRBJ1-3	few	TGTGCCAGCAGCTTACAGGGTTCGGCTGGAAACACCATATATTTT	CASSLQGSAGNTIYF
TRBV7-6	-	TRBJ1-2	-	TGTGCCAGCAGCTTAGGCGGAGTCTATGGCTACACCTTC	CASSLGGVYGYTF
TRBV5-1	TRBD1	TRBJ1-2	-	TGCGCCAGCAGCTTTGAGGGGGCGAGGGGCTACACCTTC	CASSFEGARGYTF
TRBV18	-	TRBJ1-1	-	TGTGCCAGCTCACCACCCGGGACATCAAACACTGAAGCTTTCTTT	CASSPPGTSNTEAFF
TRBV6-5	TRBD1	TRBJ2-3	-	TGTGCCAGCAGTAGGACAGGGGGCAGGGATACGCAGTATTTT	CASSRTGGRDTQYF
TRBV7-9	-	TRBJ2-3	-	TGTGCCAGCAGCTTCGATCCTTGGGGGGGGCTTAGCACAGATACGCAGTATTTT	CASSFDPWGGLSTDTQYF
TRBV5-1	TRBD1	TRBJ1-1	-	TGCGCCAGCAGCTTGGGACAGGGTAGGGCTGAAGCTTTCTTT	CASSLGQGRAEAFF
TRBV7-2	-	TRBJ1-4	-	TGTGCCAGCACGCGTGTCCGGCAGGACAAAAAACTGTTTTTT	CASTRVRQDKKLFF
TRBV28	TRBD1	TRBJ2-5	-	TGTGCCAGCAGTCCTGGGACAGGGGGCTACCAAGAGACCCAGTACTTC	CASSPGTGGYQETQYF
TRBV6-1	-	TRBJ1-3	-	TGTGCCAGCAGGAATGGAGAATCCTCTGGAAACACCATATATTTT	CASRNGESSGNTIYF
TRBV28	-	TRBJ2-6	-	TGTGCCAGCAGTTTACGGGGTCTTGGGGCCAACGTCCTGACTTTC	CASSLRGLGANVLTF
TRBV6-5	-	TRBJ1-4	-	TGTGCCAGCAGATGGACAGCCGGTGAAAAACTGTTTTTT	CASRWTAGEKLFF
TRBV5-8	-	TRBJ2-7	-	TGTGCCAGCAGCTTGGGATACAGGACAATAGGGTCGGACGAGCAGTACTTC	CASSLGYRTIGSDEQYF
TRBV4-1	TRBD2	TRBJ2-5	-	TGCGCCAGCAGCGCAGGTCGAGCGGGGGGGGAGACCCAGTACTTC	CASSAGRAGGETQYF
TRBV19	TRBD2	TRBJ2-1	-	TGTGCCACTGCTAGCGGGGGGCTCCACAATGAGCAGTTCTTC	CATASGGLHNEQFF
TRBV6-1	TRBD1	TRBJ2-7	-	TGTGCCAGCTGGGGACAGGGGGGCGTCGAGCAGTACTTC	CASWGQGGVEQYF
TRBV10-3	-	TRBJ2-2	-	TGTGCCATCAGTGAAGGACGGGAAAGGACCGGGGAGCTGTTTTTT	CAISEGRERTGELFF
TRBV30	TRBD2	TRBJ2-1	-	TGTGCCTGGAGTTCCGGGACTAGCGGGGGGGCCGGTGAGCAGTTCTTC	CAWSSGTSGGAGEQFF
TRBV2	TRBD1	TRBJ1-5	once	TGTGCCAGCACGGACAGGGTGAATCAGCCCCAGCATTTT	CASTDRVNQPQHF
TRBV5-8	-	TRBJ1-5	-	TGTGCCAGCAGCTTGGGGTCCTATAGCAATCAGCCCCAGCATTTT	CASSLGSYSNQPQHF
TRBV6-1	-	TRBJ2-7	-	TGTGCCAGCGGACTGGGCTACGAGCAGTACTTC	CASGLGYEQYF
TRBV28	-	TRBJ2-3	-	TGTGCCAGCACGACTAGCACAGATACGCAGTATTTT	CASTTSTDTQYF
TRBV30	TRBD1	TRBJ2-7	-	TGTGCCTGGAGAGCCAAAGGGGGCTGGGAGCAGTACTTC	CAWRAKGGWEQYF
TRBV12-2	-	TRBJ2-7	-	TGTGCAAGTCGCCCCCGGACAGGGGGCCATGTCGAGCAGTACTTC	CASRPRTGGHVEQYF
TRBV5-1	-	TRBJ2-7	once	TGCGCCAGCACCCCCGGGGTTACCTACGAGCAGTACTTC	CASTPGVTYEQYF
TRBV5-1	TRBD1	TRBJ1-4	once	TGCGCCAGCAGCTTGGCGTACAGGGGAGAACTGTTTTTT	CASSLAYRGELFF